The 18 T cell receptor beta chains given below trace back to one sample, sequenced in a study of regulatory T cells in long-lasting Graves disease. HTBI primers from iRepertoire and Arm-PCR of CDR3 regions yielded the TCR beta libraries. MiXCR was run by TCRdb on the multiplex PCR reads, yielding one entry per CDR3 protein. The repertoire holds fewer than 400,000 distinct CDR3 sequences, with roughly 20% as singletons. Described time point: persistent/refractory GD, antithyroid drugs over 5 years with positive TRAb. Extracted PBMC RNA gave rise to the TCR library. This material consisted of peripheral blood mononuclear cells (PBMCs), taken when the disease was refractory, from a patient treated with antithyroid drugs. The receptor source for this set is a female donor with Graves disease.

This clonotype has a count of ten or more. The V call is TRBV7-2, the J call TRBJ2-7; D is ambiguous. CDR3 length: 12 amino acids. Deletions cut 1 base from V and 3 bases from J, with 4 bases between. Germline V CDR1 and CDR2: SGHTA, FQGNSA. CDR3 protein: CASSLVDYEQYF. The CDR3, as DNA: TGTGCCAGCAGCTTAGTGGACTACGAGCAGTACTTC.

This clonotype occurred many times. The chain recombines TRBV28 with TRBJ2-4, with D hard to call. Trimming took off 8 bases at V and 7 bases at J, with 12 bases between the two ends. The germline CDR1 and CDR2 sequences are MDHEN and SYDVKM. CDR3 length: 12 residues. CDR3 in amino acids: CASGYLQNIQYF. The CDR3 DNA is TGTGCCAGCGGCTATCTCCAGAACATTCAGTACTTC.

This clonotype came up a few times. This chain links TRBV20-1 with TRBJ1-2; D gene ambiguous. V was cut by 0 bases and J by 5 bases, with 7 bases left in between. Germline values: CDR1 DFQATT, CDR2 SNEGSKA (reference sequence). The CDR3 totals 12 residues. This chain's CDR3 is CSARDGPYGYTF. In nucleotides, the CDR3 is TGCAGTGCTAGAGATGGACCTTATGGCTACACCTTC.

This clonotype has just a few counts. The chain combines TRBV20-1 with TRBJ1-1; the D gene is possibly TRBD1 (5 bases). Germline values: CDR1 DFQATT, CDR2 SNEGSKA (reference sequence). V was pared by 3 bases and J by 1 base, with 9 bases between. The CDR3 totals 13 residues. DNA for the CDR3: TGCAGTGCTAGGGCGGGACGGAACACTGAAGCTTTCTTT. Translation: CSARAGRNTEAFF.

This clonotype was seen a handful of times. The rearrangement joins TRBV19 to TRBJ1-1, with D tentatively TRBD1 (5 bases). Germline lookup yields CDR1 LNHDA and CDR2 SQIVND (reference sequence). V lost 7 bases to trimming and J lost 1 base, with 13 bases between them. CDR3 size: 14 residues. As DNA, the CDR3 is TGTGCCAGTAATCCAGGGACGGGGAACACTGAAGCTTTCTTT. Its protein is CASNPGTGNTEAFF.

This clonotype was picked up many times. This chain connects TRBV28 to TRBJ1-3; no reliable D call. The CDR3 is 14 residues long. Trimming pared 8 bases from V and 0 bases from J, leaving 11 bases between. Germline lookup yields CDR1 MDHEN and CDR2 SYDVKM. The CDR3 bases are TGTGCCAGCGGTGAGGGTACCTCTGGAAACACCATATATTTT. It specifies CASGEGTSGNTIYF.

This clonotype has ten or more counts. The rearrangement links TRBV7-2 to TRBJ2-5, with TRBD1 matching over 7 bases. This CDR3 has 15 amino acids. Germline lookup yields CDR1 SGHTA and CDR2 FQGNSA. V trimming: 3 bases; J trimming: 2 bases; junction bases outside the gene matches: 6. The CDR3 DNA sequence: TGTGCCAGCAGCTTGGAGACAGGGCAGCAAGAGACCCAGTACTTC. Translating it yields CASSLETGQQETQYF.

This clonotype has just a few counts. The rearrangement joins TRBV7-2 to TRBJ2-7, with TRBD2 matching over 9 bases. The CDR3 is made up of 20 amino acids. Germline V lookup: CDR1 SGHTA, CDR2 FQGNSA. The V gene end was trimmed by 2 bases and the J gene end by 4 bases; junction bases not matched to a gene: 21. The CDR3 nucleotides read TGTGCCAGCAGCTTACGACTTGGGGCGCCGGGGGTTAGCGGGGGATACGAGCAGTACTTC. This translates into CASSLRLGAPGVSGGYEQYF.

This chain joins TRBV25-1 and TRBJ1-4; 10 bases match TRBD1. This CDR3 has 15 amino acids. Germline V lookup: CDR1 MGHDK, CDR2 SYGVNS. Germline trimming cut 4 bases from V and 8 bases from J; bases unmatched to any gene: 7. The CDR3 region is CASSVIGTGAEKLFF. The CDR3 DNA reads as TGTGCCAGCAGTGTGATAGGGACAGGGGCGGAAAAACTGTTTTTT.

The genes are TRBV30 and TRBJ2-7; D unclear. Looked up from germline, CDR1 is GTSNPN and CDR2 is SVGIG (reference sequence). V was trimmed by 2 bases and J by 3 bases, leaving 8 bases between them. CDR3 length equals 12 residues. The CDR3 region is CAWSPTGYEQYF. The CDR3 nucleotides are TGTGCCTGGAGTCCGACCGGCTACGAGCAGTACTTC. Using reference TRBV30 and TRBJ2-7 for the parts outside the CDR3, the full variable domain is SQTIHQWPATLVQPVGSPLSLECTVEGTSNPNLYWYRQAAGRGLQLLFYSVGIGQISSEVPQNLSASRPQDRQFILSSKKLLLSDSGFYLCAWSPTGYEQYFGPGTRLTVT.

This sequence joins TRBV11-2 and TRBJ2-7; D may correspond to TRBD1 or TRBD2 (5 bases each). The V end lost 5 bases, the J end lost 2 bases, and 16 bases lay between the germline ends. The CDR3 is made up of 15 amino acids. The germline V gene has CDR1 SGHAT and CDR2 FQNNGV. This CDR3 reads CASSQTGTRTYEQYF. In nucleotides, the CDR3 is TGTGCCAGCAGCCAGACCGGGACCCGTACCTACGAGCAGTACTTC.

Ten or more counts support this clonotype. The chain has TRBV7-6 and TRBJ2-7; 9 positions agree with TRBD2. The trim removed 3 bases at V and 5 bases at J, leaving 20 bases unmatched. The CDR3 loop spans 19 amino acids. CDR1 is SGHVS, CDR2 FNYEAQ, per germline. CDR3 residues: CASSFTPQQSGRRKDEQYF. The CDR3 coding sequence is TGTGCCAGCAGCTTCACACCTCAACAAAGCGGGAGGAGGAAAGACGAGCAGTACTTC.

The chain employs TRBV15 and TRBJ2-1, with 10 bases aligning to TRBD1. V lost 2 bases, J lost 7 bases, and 8 bases stayed unmatched. The CDR3 is 16 residues long. Germline CDR1 and CDR2: LNHNV and YYDKDF (reference sequence). The CDR3: CATSRTRQGARNEQFF. DNA of the CDR3: TGTGCCACCAGCAGAACACGACAGGGGGCTCGGAATGAGCAGTTCTTC.

The chain joins TRBV20-1 to TRBJ1-2; 10 bases line up with TRBD1. Trimming took 5 bases from V and 8 from J; bases not matched to a gene: 11. The CDR3 sequence is 14 residues long. Germline V gene sequence: CDR1 DFQATT, CDR2 SNEGSKA (reference sequence). This CDR3 reads CSALRPDRGQGYTF. The CDR3 nucleotides read TGCAGTGCTCTCCGCCCAGACAGGGGGCAGGGCTACACCTTC.

The CDR3 bases are TGTGCCAGCAGTGAATTGGCGGGAGGTGGGCAGCCCCAGCATTTT. Translation: CASSELAGGGQPQHF. V and J are TRBV6-1 and TRBJ1-5; D remains unclear. This CDR3 spans 15 amino acids. Trimming pared 2 bases from V and 7 bases from J, leaving 15 bases between. Germline V gene sequence: CDR1 MNHNS, CDR2 SASEGT.

Regarding this clonotype: A much larger clone is a single base away; this may be a read error. The CDR3 ends on some other residue instead of the conserved phenylalanine or tryptophan, so this is likely a read error. This sequence joins TRBV2 and TRBJ2-7; 7 positions agree with TRBD1. The CDR3 consists of 15 residues. Trimming removed 8 bases from V and 4 bases from J; junction bases left unmatched: 14. CDR1 and CDR2 (germline): SNHLY, FYNNEI. The CDR3 bases are TGTGCCAGCGACGGTAATGACAGGGCGTGGTACGAGCAGTACCTC. It specifies CASDGNDRAWYEQYL.

This rearrangement joins TRBV7-2 to TRBJ2-1; 9 bases align to TRBD2. Germline V gives CDR1 SGHTA, CDR2 FQGNSA. This CDR3 is 16 amino acids long. Trimming removed 5 bases from V and 2 bases from J; junction bases left unmatched: 7. The CDR3 here is CASSPYSGSTYNEQFF. CDR3 sequence (DNA): TGTGCCAGCAGCCCATATAGCGGGAGTACCTACAATGAGCAGTTCTTC.

This chain uses TRBV9 with TRBJ1-2; the match to TRBD1 covers 8 bases. Germline V gene sequence: CDR1 SGDLS, CDR2 YYNGEE. The CDR3 has 15 residues. The trim removed 3 bases at V and 3 bases at J, leaving 7 bases unmatched. CDR3 nucleotides: TGTGCCAGCAGCGCCTCAGGGGGCGCTTACTATGGCTACACCTTC. Its translation: CASSASGGAYYGYTF.